The subject of this entry is one T cell receptor beta chain. The sample is drawn from a study of molecular identifiers for immune sequencing clone quantification. Overall study context: Sequencing covered four of five parts into which replicate RNA from around 20,000 or 100,000 naive CD8 cells was split.

Deletions cut 7 bases from V and 7 bases from J, with 17 bases between. From germline, CDR1 is LNHDA and CDR2 SQIVND (reference sequence). This CDR3 has 14 amino acids. TCRdb re-called the PCR reads with MiXCR, one entry per CDR3 protein. The repertoire includes hundreds of thousands of distinct CDR3 sequences, about 25% of them detected once, and 0.6% to 0.9% sits in the top ten. Sequenced: naive CD8+ T cells from blood, with Jurkat cell RNA spiked in. Subset defined: FACS-sorted CD8+CD4-CCR7+CD45RA+ naive T cells. The clonotype comes from a human donor in good health. Some libraries in this study had Jurkat cell RNA spiked in. The chain is built from TRBV19 and TRBJ1-5; weak D call: TRBD1 (5 bases). The CDR3 protein is CASMGPQLEQPQHF. CDR3 DNA sequence: TGTGCCAGTATGGGACCCCAGCTGGAGCAGCCCCAGCATTTT.